Each of the 16 T cell receptor beta chains below was sequenced from the same sample in a study of T-cell reconstitution after alpha-beta-depleted transplantation in children. As it was prepared, the TCRbeta library received unique molecular identifiers. TCRdb fed the PCR reads into MiXCR, producing one record per CDR3 protein. Of about 610,000 distinct CDR3 sequences in the sample, 8% to 11% were seen once. This sample comprised PBMCs from the stem cell graft donor, obtained from the stem cell graft. The receptors stem from a human donor who donated a stem cell graft to a child with acute myeloid leukemia.

The genes are TRBV9 and TRBJ2-2, with TRBD2 matching over 9 bases. CDR1 and CDR2 from the germline V gene are SGDLS and YYNGEE. V lost 3 bases to trimming and J lost 5 bases; unmatched junction nucleotides: 5. This CDR3 spans 15 amino acids. CDR3 DNA sequence: TGTGCCAGCAGCGGTGTAGCGGGAGCAACCGGGGAGCTGTTTTTT. This encodes CASSGVAGATGELFF.

This clonotype was found a few times. The genes are TRBV7-2 and TRBJ2-1, with 7 nucleotides matching TRBD2. This CDR3 contains 17 residues. Germline V gene sequence: CDR1 SGHTA, CDR2 FQGNSA. The V and J ends lost 2 bases and 1 base, in that order; junction bases with no gene match: 8. The CDR3 region is CASSLSSGPGSYNEQFF. As DNA, the CDR3 is TGTGCCAGCAGCTTATCTAGCGGTCCTGGGTCCTACAATGAGCAGTTCTTC.

This clonotype was counted many times. The chain employs TRBV6-6 and TRBJ2-1; 8 nucleotides align to TRBD2. Trimming cost V 6 bases and J 8 bases; bases outside gene matches: 6. Germline CDR1 MNHNY, CDR2 SVGAGI (reference sequence). The length of the CDR3 is 13 residues. In nucleotides, the CDR3 is TGTGCCAGCAGCAACCAGCGGGAGCATGAGCAGTTCTTC. As protein: CASSNQREHEQFF.

This clonotype was observed a handful of times. This chain joins TRBV20-1 and TRBJ1-6, with D possibly TRBD1 on 5 matching bases. Germline-derived CDR1 and CDR2 are DFQATT and SNEGSKA (reference sequence). V was pared by 4 bases and J by 9 bases, with 13 bases between. This CDR3 is 13 amino acids long. The CDR3, as DNA: TGCAGTGCTAATCCAGGGATGGTTTCACCCCTCCACTTT. Its translation: CSANPGMVSPLHF.

This clonotype was recorded many times. V and J are TRBV25-1 and TRBJ2-1; 11 bases map to TRBD2. V shed 0 bases and J 3 bases; nucleotides not matched to a gene: 7. The CDR3 totals 18 residues. Germline V gene sequence: CDR1 MGHDK, CDR2 SYGVNS. The CDR3 spells CASSEYDSGRAGYNEQFF. The CDR3 nucleotides read TGTGCCAGCAGTGAATATGATAGCGGGAGGGCCGGCTACAATGAGCAGTTCTTC.

This clonotype was found a few times. V gene TRBV25-1 combines with J gene TRBJ1-1, with D possibly TRBD1 on 5 matching bases. V was trimmed by 6 bases and J by 1 base, leaving 15 bases between them. Germline V lookup: CDR1 MGHDK, CDR2 SYGVNS. This CDR3 has 15 residues. The CDR3 DNA is TGTGCCAGCAGACCCACGGGGGGTCAGAACACTGAAGCTTTCTTT. Its protein product is CASRPTGGQNTEAFF.

This clonotype was detected ten times or more. The V gene is TRBV6-6, the J gene TRBJ2-7, with 7 bases identical to TRBD2. V lost 6 bases and J lost 2; bases outside the gene matches: 4. CDR1 and CDR2 (germline): MNHNY, SVGAGI (reference sequence). This CDR3 is 13 amino acids long. The CDR3 region is CASRQLATYEQYF. The CDR3 region has the DNA TGTGCCAGCAGGCAACTAGCGACCTACGAGCAGTACTTC.

This clonotype was counted ten times or more. The chain joins TRBV3-1 to TRBJ2-5; 11 nucleotides align to TRBD2. CDR1 is LGHDT and CDR2 is YNNKEL in the germline V gene (reference sequence). Trimming removed 4 bases from V and 5 bases from J; junction bases left unmatched: 9. The CDR3 extends over 16 amino acids. The chain's CDR3 is CASSPGSGRARETQYF. In DNA form, the CDR3 reads TGTGCCAGCAGCCCAGGTAGCGGGAGGGCCAGGGAGACCCAGTACTTC.

This clonotype was observed once. This may stem from a read error, because a much larger clone lies one nucleotide away. Because it lacks the conserved phenylalanine or tryptophan at the end, this CDR3 is likely a read error. The chain uses TRBV12-3 or TRBV12-4 and TRBJ2-1; the match to TRBD2 covers 10 bases. V trimming: 5 bases; J trimming: 5 bases; junction bases outside the gene matches: 6. The CDR3 sequence is 15 residues long. The CDR3 DNA sequence: TGTGCCAGCAGTGGGGGACTAGCGCCGAACAATGAGCAGTTCATC. This sequence encodes CASSGGLAPNNEQFI.

The chain is built from TRBV28 and TRBJ1-6; no reliable D call. The CDR3 loop spans 13 amino acids. Germline V gene lookup returns CDR1 MDHEN and CDR2 SYDVKM. Trimming stripped 7 bases from V and 7 bases from J, with 11 bases between. The CDR3 protein is CASTATLNSPLHF. The CDR3 nucleotides read TGTGCCAGCACGGCCACGCTGAATTCACCCCTCCACTTT. The complete variable domain, with remaining parts taken from reference TRBV28 and TRBJ1-6, reads DVKVTQSSRYLVKRTGEKVFLECVQDMDHENMFWYRQDPGLGLRLIYFSYDVKMKEKGDIPEGYSVSREKKERFSLILESASTNQTSMYLCASTATLNSPLHFGNGTRLTVT.

Only a few counts were recorded for this clonotype. V usage is TRBV29-1 and J usage is TRBJ2-2, with TRBD2 as a possible D gene (5 bases). CDR1 and CDR2 from the germline V gene are SQVTM and ANQGSEA. CDR3 length equals 14 residues. Trimming took off 4 bases at V and 0 bases at J, with 9 bases between the two ends. CDR3 region: CSVGRGPNTGELFF. CDR3 DNA: TGCAGCGTTGGAAGAGGGCCGAACACCGGGGAGCTGTTTTTT.

This clonotype was observed at least ten times. V usage is TRBV19 and J usage is TRBJ1-1; D remains unclear. Germline CDR1 reads LNHDA; CDR2 reads SQIVND (reference sequence). This CDR3 spans 13 amino acids. The V and J ends lost 3 bases and 0 bases respectively, with 5 bases between them. Written as DNA, the CDR3 is TGTGCCAGTAGTATTTTGATGAACACTGAAGCTTTCTTT. Protein sequence: CASSILMNTEAFF.

This clonotype was seen at least ten times. Mismatch with germline at one junction end may stem from a read error. The rearrangement joins TRBV7-7 to TRBJ2-3; D is possibly TRBD1 (6 bases). This CDR3 is built from 16 residues. Germline loops: CDR1 SSHAT, CDR2 FNYEAQ (reference sequence). This chain's CDR3 is CASSQGAGAITDTQYF. For the CDR3, the DNA is TGTGCTAGCAGCCAGGGCGCAGGGGCCATCACAGATACGCAGTATTTT.

This chain connects TRBV29-1 to TRBJ1-2, with D unclear. V was clipped by 0 bases and J by 4 bases, with 12 bases between them. CDR1 is SQVTM, CDR2 ANQGSEA, per germline. The CDR3 has 14 residues. The CDR3 spells CSVEDRGGFYGYTF. The CDR3 DNA follows: TGCAGCGTTGAAGATCGGGGAGGATTCTATGGCTACACCTTC.

This clonotype was counted a single time. This CDR3 reads CASSQSGNPDNEQFF. The DNA for the CDR3 is TGTGCCAGCAGTCAGAGCGGGAACCCTGACAATGAGCAGTTCTTC. The chain couples TRBV28 to TRBJ2-1; 7 bases agree with TRBD2. This CDR3 has 15 amino acids. The germline V gene encodes CDR1 MDHEN and CDR2 SYDVKM. With 5 bases clipped from V and 5 bases from J, the junction kept 9 bases outside the gene matches.

The rearrangement joins TRBV4-3 to TRBJ2-2; 9 nucleotides line up with TRBD2. Germline CDR1 and CDR2: LGHNA and YSLEER. The CDR3 consists of 17 residues. Losses at the gene ends were 1 base for V and 1 base for J; bases not matched to a gene: 4. This CDR3 is CASSQVASGVNTGELFF. The CDR3 coding sequence is TGCGCCAGCAGCCAAGTGGCTAGCGGGGTGAACACCGGGGAGCTGTTTTTT.